A single sample is the source of the 2 T cell receptor delta chains below, sequenced in a study of γδ T cells in repeated Plasmodium falciparum infection. Bulk repertoires came from Vgamma9/Vdelta2+ or Vdelta2-negative gammadelta T cells flow-sorted from PBMC. TCRdb applied CATT to the multiplex PCR reads for clone calling. The sample has approximately 93,000 delta-chain clones; 0.95% to 1% are singletons. Sequencing input: gamma-delta T cells from blood. These receptors were obtained from a pool of human donors (malaria-infected and uninfected, not separated).

A few counts support this clone. The amino acid sequence in TCRdb belongs to a much larger clone and departs from this DNA's translation at residue 8, likely a sequencing read error; the sequence shown is translated from the DNA. J is TRDJ1 and V is TRDV2, with D perhaps TRDD3 (6 bases). V was shortened by 0 bases and J by 6 bases, with 16 bases between the two germline ends. The germline V gene encodes CDR1 GEAIGNYY and CDR2 EKD. The CDR3 has 15 amino acids. The CDR3 nucleotides are TGTGCCTGTGACACCCTAGTCCCGGGGGAAAATAAACTCATCTTT. It specifies CACDTLVPGENKLIF.

This clone was seen ten or more times. Translating this DNA gives a protein that differs at residue 11 from the TCRdb one, which belongs to a much larger clone; a read error is likely, and the protein shown is this translation. V and J are TRDV2 and TRDJ1; maybe TRDD3 (6 bases). The CDR3 runs 15 residues. Germline V gives CDR1 GEAIGNYY, CDR2 EKD. V was pared by 1 base and J by 6 bases, with 17 bases between. In DNA, the CDR3 is TGTGCCTGTGACACGGTGGGGGGACTCGGCAATAAACTCATCTTT. Residues: CACDTVGGLGNKLIF.